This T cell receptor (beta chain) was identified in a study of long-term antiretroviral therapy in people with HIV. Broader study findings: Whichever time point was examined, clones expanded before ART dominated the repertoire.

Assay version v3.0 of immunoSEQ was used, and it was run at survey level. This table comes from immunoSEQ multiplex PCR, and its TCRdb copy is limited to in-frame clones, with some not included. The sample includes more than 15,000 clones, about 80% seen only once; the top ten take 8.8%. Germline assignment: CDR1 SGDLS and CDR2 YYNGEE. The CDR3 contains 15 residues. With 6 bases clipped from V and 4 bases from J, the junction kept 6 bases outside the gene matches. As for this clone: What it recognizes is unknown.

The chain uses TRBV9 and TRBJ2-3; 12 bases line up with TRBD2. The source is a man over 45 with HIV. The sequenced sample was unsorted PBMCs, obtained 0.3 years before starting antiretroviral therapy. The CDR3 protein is CASKGSSGRADTQYF. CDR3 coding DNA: TGTGCCAGCAAGGGGTCTAGCGGGAGGGCAGATACGCAGTATTTT.